Below are 13 T cell receptor beta chains sequenced from a single sample in a study of blood T cell repertoires in COVID-19. Sequencing used immunoSEQ multiplex PCR; TCRdb keeps in-frame clones, though not all of them. The repertoire includes roughly 160,000 clones, around 90% of them detected once, and about 4.9% sits in the top ten. The specimen sequenced was peripheral blood. Source of these receptors: a young man with COVID-19, enrolled during active disease.

V is TRBV21-1 and J is TRBJ2-7; TRBD1 was called by the table and not checked on the DNA. TRBV21-1 corresponds to a pseudogene. The CDR3 spans 15 residues. CDR3 sequence: CASSGGSSSSYEQYF. The CDR3 DNA follows: TGTGCCAGCAGCGGGGGCTCAAGCAGCTCCTACGAGCAGTACTTC.

CDR3 sequence (DNA): TGTGCCAGCAGTTCGGACAGTGGAAACACCATATATTTT. Translated, it gives CASSSDSGNTIYF. The chain is built from TRBV7-9 and TRBJ1-3; TRBD1 might be the D (6 bases). Germline V lookup: CDR1 SEHNR, CDR2 FQNEAQ (reference sequence). The CDR3 is 13 amino acids. Trimming removed 6 bases from V and 3 bases from J, with 9 bases in between.

CDR3 amino acids: CASSSGRQGTEAFF. The CDR3 region has the DNA TGCGCCAGCAGCTCGGGAAGACAGGGCACTGAAGCTTTCTTT. The chain recombines TRBV5-1 with TRBJ1-1, with 7 bases lining up with TRBD1. V dropped 3 bases and J dropped 4; count of bases not matched to a gene: 6. The CDR3 contains 14 residues. Germline CDR1 is SGHRS and CDR2 is YFSETQ.

V gene TRBV24-1 combines with J gene TRBJ2-3, with D possibly matching TRBD1 (5 bases). There are 12 residues in the CDR3. Trimming removed 9 bases from V and 6 bases from J, with 12 bases in between. Germline lookup yields CDR1 KGHDR and CDR2 SFDVKD. The CDR3 protein is CATSGFSDTQYF. CDR3 nucleotide sequence: TGTGCCACCTCAGGGTTCTCTGATACGCAGTATTTT.

The DNA of the CDR3 is TGCGCCAGCAGCCCTCAATTTGGACTAGCGGGAGAGGACGAGCAGTACTTC. Amino acids: CASSPQFGLAGEDEQYF. The rearrangement joins TRBV5-1 to TRBJ2-7; 13 bases align to TRBD2. The junction had 12 bases not matched to a gene; V was cut back by 4 bases and J by 5 bases. This CDR3 comprises 17 residues. Per the germline V gene, CDR1 is SGHRS and CDR2 is YFSETQ.

The chain's CDR3 is CASSYMGGANTGELFF. In DNA, the CDR3 is TGTGCCAGCAGCTATATGGGGGGAGCGAACACCGGGGAGCTGTTTTTT. The chain carries TRBV7-3 and TRBJ2-2; the D gene is possibly TRBD2 (6 bases). The CDR3 covers 16 residues. Germline loops: CDR1 SGHTA, CDR2 FQGTGA. V dropped 4 bases and J dropped 0 bases, with 12 bases sitting between them.

The table lists this clone with a count of one. The sample contains more than one DNA sequence encoding this CDR3. V and J are TRBV9 and TRBJ2-1; TRBD2 matches 10 bases. V lost 3 bases to trimming and J lost 2 bases; unmatched junction nucleotides: 2. The CDR3 contains 15 residues. Germline CDR1 SGDLS, CDR2 YYNGEE. Written as DNA, the CDR3 is TGTGCCAGCAGCGGAAGCGGGAGGGCCTACAATGAGCAGTTCTTC. Amino acid sequence: CASSGSGRAYNEQFF.

This clone appeared a few times. J is TRBJ1-1 and V is TRBV7-2, with D perhaps matching TRBD1 (5 bases). The CDR3 runs to 14 residues. Trimming left V 5 bases short and J 0 bases short, with 10 bases between. The V gene's germline CDR1 is SGHTA and CDR2 FQGNSA. In DNA form, the CDR3 reads TGTGCCAGCAGCGGGGGGGTCTTGAACACTGAAGCTTTCTTT. Translation: CASSGGVLNTEAFF.

The chain joins TRBV7-8 to TRBJ2-3; D is perhaps TRBD2 (8 bases). Trimming pared 1 base from V and 4 bases from J, leaving 24 bases between. From germline, CDR1 is SGHVS and CDR2 FQNEAQ. The CDR3 sequence is 19 residues long. CDR3 DNA sequence: TGTGCCAGCAGCTTAGGGACAGGAGGCGGGAGGACCCCCGCAGATACGCAGTATTTT. It translates to CASSLGTGGGRTPADTQYF. The full variable domain, completed using reference TRBV7-8 and TRBJ2-3, is GAGVSQSPRYKVAKRGQDVALRCDPISGHVSLFWYQQALGQGPEFLTYFQNEAQLDKSGLPSDRFFAERPEGSVSTLKIQRTQQEDSAVYLCASSLGTGGGRTPADTQYFGPGTRLTVL.

V usage is TRBV6-2 or TRBV6-3 and J usage is TRBJ2-7; D is possibly TRBD2 (6 bases). The CDR3 has 17 residues. CDR1 is MNHEY, CDR2 SVGEGT, per germline. Trimming took off 2 bases at V and 0 bases at J, with 17 bases between the two ends. CDR3 bases: TGTGCCAGCAGTTACAAGGCGGGACCAGTAAGCTCCTACGAGCAGTACTTC. Amino acid sequence: CASSYKAGPVSSYEQYF.

This clone was found once. V usage is TRBV24-1 and J usage is TRBJ2-1; tentative D call: TRBD2 (7 bases). The CDR3 runs to 12 residues. Germline-derived CDR1 and CDR2 are KGHDR and SFDVKD. Trimming cost V 5 bases and J 8 bases, with 9 bases left between them. The CDR3: CATSGGGDEQFF. The CDR3 DNA is TGTGCCACCAGTGGAGGGGGGGATGAGCAGTTCTTC.

This chain uses TRBV6-5 with TRBJ2-5, with 7 bases that match TRBD2. From germline, CDR1 is MNHEY and CDR2 SVGAGI. After removal of 1 base from V and 4 bases from J, the junction contained 3 bases not matched to a gene. The CDR3 covers 14 residues. The CDR3, as DNA: TGTGCCAGCAGTTACTGGGAGGGCAGAGAGACCCAGTACTTC. It translates to CASSYWEGRETQYF.

DNA of the CDR3: TGTGCCAGCAGTTACGGGAGGTCCTACAATGAGCAGTTCTTC. It yields the protein CASSYGRSYNEQFF. This rearrangement joins TRBV27 to TRBJ2-1, with TRBD2 matching 7 bases. The CDR3 length is 14 residues. CDR1 is MNHEY, CDR2 SMNVEV, per germline (reference sequence). J lost 1 base, V lost 4 bases, and 1 base had no gene match.